Each of the 20 T cell receptor beta chains below was sequenced from the same sample in a study of blood T cell repertoires in COVID-19. The table came from immunoSEQ multiplex PCR; TCRdb's copy has only in-frame clones and leaves some out. The profile shows a few hundred thousand clones, over 75% of them singletons. The sequencing input was peripheral blood. The receptors here all came from a woman aged 45-65 years with active or convalescent COVID-19.

A single count supports this clone. The chain links TRBV27 to TRBJ2-2; 8 nucleotides agree with TRBD2. Germline CDR1 is MNHEY and CDR2 is SMNVEV (reference sequence). The CDR3 contains 18 residues. With V trimmed by 2 bases and J by 0 bases, 8 bases remained unmatched. The CDR3 loop is CASSLLPQAGANTGELFF. For the CDR3, the DNA is TGTGCCAGCAGTTTACTGCCCCAAGCGGGGGCGAACACCGGGGAGCTGTTTTTT.

This clone was detected a few times. J is TRBJ1-5 and V is TRBV10-3; D ambiguous. The CDR3 runs to 13 residues. CDR1 ENHRY and CDR2 SYGVKD come from the germline V gene. V lost 0 bases and J lost 9, with 9 bases in between. The CDR3 sequence: CAISESVSRPQHF. In DNA, the CDR3 is TGTGCCATCAGTGAGTCGGTTAGCAGGCCCCAGCATTTT.

The V and J genes are TRBV3-1 (or the pseudogene TRBV3-2) and TRBJ2-3; TRBD2 matches at 7 bases. Germline CDR1 reads LGHDT; CDR2 reads YNNKEL (reference sequence). Trimming removed 5 bases from V and 3 bases from J; junction bases left unmatched: 11. The CDR3 totals 16 residues. This CDR3 reads CASSAGEGLRTDTQYF. In nucleotides, the CDR3 is TGTGCCAGCAGCGCGGGGGAGGGGTTGAGGACAGATACGCAGTATTTT.

The chain recombines TRBV27 with TRBJ1-2, with D possibly TRBD1 on 6 matching bases. Per the germline V gene, CDR1 is MNHEY and CDR2 is SMNVEV (reference sequence). V was clipped by 7 bases and J by 7 bases, with 13 bases between them. CDR3 length: 12 amino acids. In DNA form, the CDR3 reads TGTGCCAGCAAGGGGGATGATCTTGGCTACACCTTC. Amino acid sequence: CASKGDDLGYTF.

The V gene is TRBV2, the J gene TRBJ2-4, with D perhaps matching TRBD2 (6 bases). Germline CDR1 is SNHLY and CDR2 is FYNNEI. Trimming removed 6 bases at V and 12 bases at J, with 18 bases between. This CDR3 comprises 13 residues. In DNA form, the CDR3 reads TGTGCCAGCAGCCAAAGGACGGGGGTGAATCAGTACTTC. This gives the protein CASSQRTGVNQYF.

The chain has TRBV19 and TRBJ2-2; the match to TRBD1 covers 7 bases. This CDR3 comprises 15 residues. The germline V gene encodes CDR1 LNHDA and CDR2 SQIVND (reference sequence). The V gene end was trimmed by 3 bases and the J gene end by 6 bases; junction bases not matched to a gene: 7. CDR3 protein: CASSIGDRVAGELFF. The CDR3 bases are TGTGCCAGTAGTATCGGTGACAGGGTGGCCGGGGAGCTGTTTTTT.

The gene calls are TRBV28 and TRBJ2-5, with a possible D match to TRBD2 (6 bases). The CDR3 is made up of 13 amino acids. Trimming stripped 5 bases from V and 1 base from J, with 8 bases between. CDR1 and CDR2 (germline): MDHEN, SYDVKM. The CDR3 nucleotides read TGTGCCAGCAGTGCGGGAACCCAAGAGACCCAGTACTTC. Translated, it gives CASSAGTQETQYF.

The chain combines TRBV13 with TRBJ1-3; no clear D. Trimming pared 5 bases from V and 4 bases from J, leaving 12 bases between. The CDR3 totals 14 residues. Germline V gene sequence: CDR1 PRHDT, CDR2 FYEKMQ (reference sequence). This chain's CDR3 is CASSRGETGNTIYF. In DNA, the CDR3 is TGTGCCAGCAGCCGCGGGGAGACCGGAAACACCATATATTTT. Using reference TRBV13 and TRBJ1-3 for the parts outside the CDR3, the full variable domain is AAGVIQSPRHLIKEKRETATLKCYPIPRHDTVYWYQQGPGQDPQFLISFYEKMQSDKGSIPDRFSAQQFSDYHSELNMSSLELGDSALYFCASSRGETGNTIYFGEGSWLTVV.

J is TRBJ1-4 and V is TRBV7-9; D perhaps matches TRBD1 (6 bases). Germline-derived CDR1 and CDR2 are SEHNR and FQNEAQ (reference sequence). The CDR3 loop spans 18 amino acids. V shed 2 bases and J shed 2 bases, with 18 bases lying between them. As DNA, the CDR3 is TGTGCCAGCAGCTTATCTGCGGGTTTGGGGGCGACTAATGAAAAACTGTTTTTT. Its protein product is CASSLSAGLGATNEKLFF.

This chain uses TRBV30 with TRBJ2-5; D perhaps matches TRBD1 (6 bases). The CDR3 contains 14 residues. Trimming cost V 1 base and J 1 base, with 10 bases left between them. Looked up from germline, CDR1 is GTSNPN and CDR2 is SVGIG (reference sequence). This CDR3 is CAWSEGQAQETQYF. In DNA, the CDR3 is TGTGCCTGGAGTGAGGGACAAGCCCAAGAGACCCAGTACTTC.

V is TRBV2 and J is TRBJ1-4; D uncertain. Germline values: CDR1 SNHLY, CDR2 FYNNEI. The V end lost 4 bases, the J end lost 2 bases, and 5 bases lay between the germline ends. CDR3 length equals 13 residues. CDR3 coding DNA: TGTGCCAGCAGTGCGGGGACTAATGAAAAACTGTTTTTT. Encoded protein: CASSAGTNEKLFF. The full variable domain, completed using reference TRBV2 and TRBJ1-4, is EPEVTQTPSHQVTQMGQEVILRCVPISNHLYFYWYRQILGQKVEFLVSFYNNEISEKSEIFDDQFSVERPDGSNFTLKIRSTKLEDSAMYFCASSAGTNEKLFFGSGTQLSVL.

The genes are TRBV20-1 and TRBJ2-1; 8 positions match TRBD2. Germline-derived CDR1 and CDR2 are DFQATT and SNEGSKA (reference sequence). The CDR3 spans 17 residues. V was pared by 3 bases and J by 6 bases, with 16 bases of the junction left unmatched. CDR3 residues: CSASSHTGLGFSNEQFF. CDR3 bases: TGCAGTGCTAGTTCGCATACGGGACTAGGTTTCTCCAATGAGCAGTTCTTC.

This chain uses TRBV5-8 with TRBJ2-2; D may be TRBD2 (6 bases). This CDR3 has 17 residues. The germline V gene encodes CDR1 SGHTS and CDR2 YDEGEE. Trimming removed 0 bases from V and 4 bases from J, with 16 bases in between. The CDR3 loop is CASSLVFGQGGTGELFF. The CDR3 nucleotides are TGTGCCAGCAGCTTGGTATTTGGGCAGGGAGGCACCGGGGAGCTGTTTTTT.

V is TRBV27 and J is TRBJ2-3; TRBD2 agrees at 12 bases. The CDR3 runs 15 residues. V lost 6 bases to trimming and J lost 2 bases; unmatched junction nucleotides: 3. CDR1 is MNHEY and CDR2 is SMNVEV in the germline V gene (reference sequence). CDR3: CASRLAGGNTDTQYF. DNA for the CDR3: TGTGCCAGCAGGCTAGCGGGAGGGAACACAGATACGCAGTATTTT.

V is TRBV28 and J is TRBJ2-5; 9 nucleotides line up with TRBD1. The trim removed 6 bases at V and 5 bases at J, leaving 10 bases unmatched. Germline lookup yields CDR1 MDHEN and CDR2 SYDVKM. This CDR3 has 15 residues. In nucleotides, the CDR3 is TGTGCCAGCAGCCTTAGATTGGGACAGGGTGAGACCCAGTACTTC. This encodes CASSLRLGQGETQYF.

This chain uses TRBV20-1 with TRBJ2-3; 8 bases are shared with TRBD1. Germline trimming cut 6 bases from V and 13 bases from J; bases unmatched to any gene: 9. Germline CDR1 DFQATT, CDR2 SNEGSKA (reference sequence). The CDR3 contains 11 residues. The CDR3 DNA sequence: TGCAGTGCCGGAACGGGACAGGTTAAGTATTTT. It yields the protein CSAGTGQVKYF.

V gene TRBV28 combines with J gene TRBJ1-2; a possible D gene is TRBD1 (5 bases). This CDR3 spans 16 amino acids. Germline V gives CDR1 MDHEN, CDR2 SYDVKM. Trimming cost V 6 bases and J 4 bases, with 21 bases left between them. DNA of the CDR3: TGTGCCAGCAGCCCCTCATGGGGGGGTGGAGCCTATGGCTACACCTTC. Amino acids: CASSPSWGGGAYGYTF.

The chain has TRBV19 and TRBJ1-1; D is undetermined. The CDR3 is made up of 15 amino acids. V gave up 7 bases and J gave up 1 base, with 16 bases separating them. Per the germline V gene, CDR1 is LNHDA and CDR2 is SQIVND (reference sequence). The CDR3 is CASMSGYRGNTEAFF. CDR3 nucleotide sequence: TGTGCCAGTATGTCTGGGTATCGGGGGAACACTGAAGCTTTCTTT. The full variable domain, completed using reference TRBV19 and TRBJ1-1, is DGGITQSPKYLFRKEGQNVTLSCEQNLNHDAMYWYRQDPGQGLRLIYYSQIVNDFQKGDIAEGYSVSREKKESFPLTVTSAQKNPTAFYLCASMSGYRGNTEAFFGQGTRLTVV.

The chain couples TRBV7-2 to TRBJ1-5; 7 bases are a match to TRBD1. This CDR3 is built from 16 residues. Germline assignment: CDR1 SGHTA and CDR2 FQGNSA. The V segment lost 4 bases and the J segment 1 base; nucleotides outside the gene matches: 7. The CDR3 DNA is TGTGCCAGCAGCTCCAATCCAGGGGGAAGCAATCAGCCCCAGCATTTT. Translated, it gives CASSSNPGGSNQPQHF.

The chain uses TRBV7-2 and TRBJ2-7, with TRBD2 matching over 10 bases. J was trimmed by 4 bases and V by 5 bases; bases with no gene match: 2. Germline V CDR1 and CDR2: SGHTA, FQGNSA. The CDR3 has 13 residues. The CDR3 DNA follows: TGTGCCAGCAGCGCTAGCGGGAGTTACGAGCAGTACTTC. Translated, it gives CASSASGSYEQYF.